Below are 14 T cell receptor beta chains sequenced from a single sample in a study of T cells in localized non-small cell lung cancer (dated by TCRdb to the early 2020s). Libraries were made using the immunoSEQ multiplex PCR assay. In its TCRdb copy, this immuneACCESS table keeps in-frame sequences only and misses some clones. Where compared with another copy, unresolved V genes explain less than half of these, and the others have no known cause. The sample table contains approximately 88,000 clones; only one count was recorded for around 90% of them. Jointly, the top ten make up 4.1% of the sample. The sequencing here drew on PBMCs, taken before any cancer treatment. The receptors were gathered from a woman aged 40-69 years with stage II squamous cell lung carcinoma.

This clone was seen once. The chain is built from TRBV27 and TRBJ1-6; 8 nucleotides match TRBD1. After removal of 6 bases from V and 5 bases from J, the junction contained 9 bases not matched to a gene. This CDR3 has 16 residues. Germline values: CDR1 MNHEY, CDR2 SMNVEV (reference sequence). CDR3 loop: CASRGRQGRDNSPLHF. For the CDR3, the DNA is TGTGCCAGCAGAGGAAGACAGGGGCGGGATAATTCACCCCTCCACTTT.

The chain has TRBV12-5 and TRBJ1-1; unclear D gene. The V gene's germline CDR1 is LGHNT and CDR2 FRNRAP. The CDR3 is 18 amino acids. Trimming removed 4 bases at V and 8 bases at J, with 29 bases between. The CDR3 region is CASGSKGKDERNFGEAFF. The CDR3 nucleotides are TGTGCTAGTGGTTCGAAAGGGAAGGACGAAAGGAATTTCGGCGAAGCTTTCTTT.

The V gene is TRBV9, the J gene TRBJ1-3; D remains unclear. The germline CDR1 and CDR2 sequences are SGDLS and YYNGEE. V shed 3 bases and J shed 1 base, with 11 bases lying between them. This CDR3 is built from 15 residues. DNA for the CDR3: TGTGCCAGCAGCGATTCGAGGGTTTCTGGAAACACCATATATTTT. It encodes CASSDSRVSGNTIYF.

The chain couples TRBV5-8 to TRBJ2-1; TRBD2 is a possible D gene (5 bases). The CDR3 is 17 residues long. V lost 4 bases to trimming and J lost 3 bases, with 20 bases between them. Germline loops: CDR1 SGHTS, CDR2 YDEGEE. The CDR3 coding sequence is TGTGCCAGCAGCACTAGAACGACCCGGTTCATCTACAATGAGCAGTTCTTC. Its protein is CASSTRTTRFIYNEQFF.

The CDR3 DNA reads TGTGCCAGCAGCCAATCGATTAGGGACACTGAAGCTTTCTTT. It specifies CASSQSIRDTEAFF. The genes are TRBV16 and TRBJ1-1; D gene unclear. Germline V gene data show CDR1 as KGHSY and CDR2 as FQNENV. CDR3 length: 14 residues. The V end lost 0 bases, the J end lost 3 bases, and 8 bases lay between the germline ends.

This rearrangement joins TRBV19 to TRBJ1-2; possible D gene TRBD1, 5 bases. Germline V gene sequence: CDR1 LNHDA, CDR2 SQIVND (reference sequence). Between the trimmed V and J ends, which lost 7 bases and 1 base, there was a span of 7 bases. The CDR3 spans 12 residues. The DNA for the CDR3 is TGTGCCAGTAAGACAGTTAACTATGGCTACACCTTC. This codes for CASKTVNYGYTF.

This chain joins TRBV19 and TRBJ2-7, with 12 bases aligning to TRBD2. The J segment lost 6 bases and the V segment lost 10 bases, leaving 13 bases of the junction unmatched. Germline CDR1 reads LNHDA; CDR2 reads SQIVND (reference sequence). CDR3 length: 15 residues. This CDR3 reads CATNPGTSGRTEQYF. CDR3 bases: TGTGCCACCAATCCCGGCACTAGCGGGAGGACCGAGCAGTACTTC. The complete variable domain, with remaining parts taken from reference TRBV19 and TRBJ2-7, reads DGGITQSPKYLFRKEGQNVTLSCEQNLNHDAMYWYRQDPGQGLRLIYYSQIVNDFQKGDIAEGYSVSREKKESFPLTVTSAQKNPTAFYLCATNPGTSGRTEQYFGPGTRLTVT.

This chain connects TRBV7-9 to TRBJ1-6, with 7 bases aligning to TRBD1. Germline assignment: CDR1 SEHNR and CDR2 FQNEAQ (reference sequence). The V gene end was trimmed by 1 base and the J gene end by 7 bases; junction bases not matched to a gene: 7. The length of the CDR3 is 16 residues. DNA for the CDR3: TGTGCCAGCAGCTTAGTTTCTGTAGGGGGCAATTCACCCCTCCACTTT. This sequence encodes CASSLVSVGGNSPLHF.

The chain joins TRBV28 to TRBJ1-1, with TRBD1 matching 12 bases. The CDR3 has 16 amino acids. In germline, CDR1 is MDHEN, CDR2 SYDVKM. V was clipped by 8 bases and J by 3 bases; unmatched bases: 10. CDR3 nucleotides: TGTGCCAGCGCACTTCCGGGACAGGGGGCCGACACTGAAGCTTTCTTT. Translation: CASALPGQGADTEAFF.

This chain connects TRBV28 to TRBJ1-4; D remains unclear. Looked up from germline, CDR1 is MDHEN and CDR2 is SYDVKM. V was trimmed by 8 bases and J by 0 bases, leaving 13 bases between them. This CDR3 is built from 15 residues. The CDR3 DNA reads as TGTGCCAGCCTCCGAGGAGTTGCAACTAATGAAAAACTGTTTTTT. This encodes CASLRGVATNEKLFF.

The V and J genes are TRBV6-1 and TRBJ2-5, with D possibly matching TRBD1 (5 bases). Germline V gene sequence: CDR1 MNHNS, CDR2 SASEGT. This CDR3 is built from 14 residues. Trimming removed 1 base from V and 5 bases from J, with 11 bases in between. The CDR3 here is CASSEEAGHETQYF. For the CDR3, the DNA is TGTGCCAGCAGTGAAGAGGCAGGGCACGAGACCCAGTACTTC.

The V call is TRBV6-5, the J call TRBJ1-6; D gene ambiguous. Trimming shortened V by 6 bases and J by 2 bases, and 8 bases separated the two germline ends. From germline, CDR1 is MNHEY and CDR2 SVGAGI. The CDR3 has 14 amino acids. CDR3 nucleotides: TGTGCCAGCAGCTTGGAGGCCTATAATTCACCCCTCCACTTT. This codes for CASSLEAYNSPLHF.

This chain joins TRBV15 and TRBJ1-4, with 8 bases identical to TRBD1. The J segment lost 7 bases and the V segment lost 0 bases, leaving 7 bases of the junction unmatched. Germline assignment: CDR1 LNHNV and CDR2 YYDKDF (reference sequence). This CDR3 contains 16 residues. Written as DNA, the CDR3 is TGTGCCACCAGCAGAGACCGACAGGGGCTGGGTGAAAAACTGTTTTTT. Translation gives CATSRDRQGLGEKLFF.

The chain combines TRBV28 with TRBJ2-7; 8 bases fit TRBD1. The CDR3 loop spans 15 amino acids. The V gene's germline CDR1 is MDHEN and CDR2 SYDVKM. V was clipped by 4 bases and J by 4 bases; unmatched bases: 9. The chain's CDR3 is CASSSIQGVNYEQYF. CDR3 DNA sequence: TGTGCCAGCAGTTCGATACAGGGGGTAAATTACGAGCAGTACTTC.